The rows below give T cell receptor beta chains drawn from one sample of a study of CD8+ T cells in alopecia areata. The method was immunoSEQ multiplex PCR; TCRdb's version includes in-frame clones alone and lacks a portion of them. The data contain about 180,000 clones, about 53% of them singletons. The source material was CD8+ T cells sorted from blood, sampled at week 24, from a patient treated with tofacitinib. The receptors were sampled from a human donor with alopecia areata. Both conserved end residues are part of each CDR3. D genes are given only for firm matches. For some rows the clone size is stated as once, few or many, or as a class when expanded; others skip it.

clone size	V gene	J gene	D gene	CDR3 protein	CDR3 DNA
few	TRBV29-1	TRBJ2-7	.	CSVERAVSGGTYEQYF	TGCAGCGTTGAAAGAGCAGTATCAGGCGGGACCTACGAGCAGTACTTC
few	TRBV29-1	TRBJ1-1	.	CSVEVYRLTNTEAFF	TGCAGCGTTGAAGTTTACAGGCTAACGAACACTGAAGCTTTCTTT
.	TRBV29-1	TRBJ1-2	.	CSVPGTGEDGYTF	TGCAGCGTTCCTGGGACGGGCGAGGATGGCTACACCTTC
.	TRBV4-1	TRBJ1-1	.	CASSQAFRGETNTEAFF	TGCGCCAGCAGCCAAGCCTTTAGAGGGGAGACGAACACTGAAGCTTTCTTT
.	TRBV7-2	TRBJ2-2	.	CASTELKNGELFF	TGTGCCAGCACCGAACTCAAGAACGGGGAGCTGTTTTTT
.	TRBV30	TRBJ1-1	.	CAWRMPGTGNTEAFF	TGTGCCTGGAGGATGCCCGGGACGGGTAACACTGAAGCTTTCTTT
.	TRBV4-3	TRBJ2-3	TRBD2	CASSQHLATSGGAVDTQYF	TGCGCCAGCAGCCAACACCTGGCGACTAGCGGGGGGGCCGTAGATACGCAGTATTTT
.	TRBV7-2	TRBJ2-3	.	CASSQWGGYTDTQYF	TGTGCCAGCAGCCAATGGGGCGGTTACACAGATACGCAGTATTTT
once	TRBV27	TRBJ1-2	TRBD1	CASTPGTGASYGYTF	TGTGCCAGCACCCCCGGGACAGGGGCTAGCTATGGCTACACCTTC
.	TRBV4-2	TRBJ2-5	.	CASSQEPSGQETQYF	TGTGCCAGCAGCCAAGAACCCAGCGGCCAAGAGACCCAGTACTTC
.	TRBV7-9	TRBJ2-7	.	CASSLYVGESYEQYF	TGTGCCAGCAGCCTATATGTCGGGGAATCCTACGAGCAGTACTTC
few	TRBV2	TRBJ1-5	TRBD1	CASRDRGFDQPQHF	TGTGCCAGTCGAGACAGGGGATTTGATCAGCCCCAGCATTTT
.	TRBV6-6	TRBJ1-2	.	CASSYGDGYTF	TGTGCCAGCAGTTACGGGGATGGCTACACCTTC
.	TRBV25-1	TRBJ1-2	.	CATEKITGSVDGYTF	TGTGCCACCGAGAAGATAACAGGGTCGGTAGATGGCTACACCTTC
.	TRBV19	TRBJ2-3	TRBD2	CASSVTSGRTDTQYF	TGTGCCAGTAGTGTGACTAGCGGCCGCACAGATACGCAGTATTTT
.	TRBV9	TRBJ2-2	TRBD1	CASSAGQGLAGELFF	TGTGCCAGCAGCGCCGGACAGGGGCTGGCCGGGGAGCTGTTTTTT
few	TRBV12-5	TRBJ2-3	.	CASGLMGRTDTQYF	TGTGCTAGTGGTTTGATGGGACGGACAGATACGCAGTATTTT
few	TRBV29-1	TRBJ1-1	.	CSAPGAGTEAFF	TGCAGCGCCCCCGGGGCGGGCACTGAAGCTTTCTTT
few	TRBV29-1	TRBJ2-2	TRBD1	CSVSRGGGNTGELFF	TGCAGCGTATCTCGAGGGGGCGGGAACACCGGGGAGCTGTTTTTT
.	TRBV4-3	TRBJ1-2	.	CASSQDNSPGSYGYTF	TGCGCCAGCAGCCAAGATAACAGCCCGGGGTCCTATGGCTACACCTTC
.	TRBV14	TRBJ1-2	TRBD1	CASSQERGGYGYTF	TGTGCCAGCAGCCAAGAGAGAGGGGGCTACGGCTACACCTTC
.	TRBV7-9	TRBJ2-3	.	CASSDTGTLEADTQYF	TGTGCCAGCAGCGATACCGGGACGCTCGAAGCGGATACGCAGTATTTT
few	TRBV7-9	TRBJ2-1	.	CASQITGNNEQFF	TGTGCCAGCCAAATCACAGGGAACAATGAGCAGTTCTTC
.	TRBV6-5	TRBJ2-7	TRBD2	CASSYSGTSALYEQYF	TGTGCCAGCAGTTACTCCGGGACTAGCGCACTCTACGAGCAGTACTTC
few	TRBV10-3	TRBJ2-1	.	CAISESFFGEQFF	TGTGCCATCAGTGAGTCGTTTTTCGGTGAGCAGTTCTTC
.	TRBV7-2	TRBJ2-7	.	CASSSGLTYEQYF	TGTGCCAGCAGCTCGGGACTGACCTACGAGCAGTACTTC
.	TRBV27	TRBJ2-7	.	CASSLGLEQYF	TGTGCCAGCAGTTTAGGACTAGAGCAGTACTTC
.	TRBV4-3	TRBJ2-3	.	CASSQEQYGDTQYF	TGCGCCAGCAGCCAAGAACAGTATGGGGATACGCAGTATTTT
.	TRBV29-1	TRBJ1-4	.	CSVGGGDEKLFF	TGCAGCGTTGGGGGAGGCGATGAAAAACTGTTTTTT
few	TRBV30	TRBJ1-4	.	CAWSVVGREKLFF	TGTGCCTGGAGTGTTGTGGGGCGGGAAAAACTGTTTTTT
.	TRBV11-2	TRBJ2-1	.	CASSLDSESEYNEQLF	TGTGCCAGCAGCTTAGATTCGGAATCAGAATACAATGAGCAGCTCTTC
once	TRBV5-6	TRBJ2-7	TRBD1	CASSSRRQGIMHEQYF	TGTGCCAGCAGCTCCCGACGACAGGGGATTATGCACGAGCAGTACTTC
few	TRBV23-1	TRBJ1-3	.	CASSPGSGNTIYF	TGCGCCAGCAGTCCGGGTTCTGGAAACACCATATATTTT
.	TRBV9	TRBJ1-1	.	CASSPVGGHPEAFF	TGTGCCAGCAGTCCGGTGGGGGGGCACCCTGAAGCTTTCTTT
many	TRBV7-8	TRBJ2-1	TRBD2	CASSLGTSEYNEQFF	TGTGCCAGCAGCCTTGGGACTAGCGAGTACAATGAGCAGTTCTTC